This T cell receptor beta chain appears in the sequencing data of a study of patients and donors after allogeneic stem cell transplantation (TCRdb year 2020). Receptor libraries were prepared by RT-PCR. Sequencing was carried out with a NextSeq 550. The public reads were quality trimmed at Q25 with fastp and then assembled into clones with MiXCR by TCRdb, keeping productive beta chains. Each record represents a unique CDR3 protein, reported with the most common genes and DNA among its rows. Across this sample there are roughly 230,000 distinct CDR3 sequences, with roughly 14% seen only once. More than 9% of the sample rests with the top ten. The CDR3 goes from the cysteine to the phenylalanine over 15 residues. Only the CDR3 portion is preserved as DNA: 45 bases, with reading frame beginning at the first base. V gives up 3 bases and J gives up 5 bases, and the segment between their germline ends measures 17 bases.

A word on this clonotype: Its antigen has not been determined. No base qualities exist here, and no much larger clone lies one base off it.

Sequences were obtained from blood, either unsorted or a sorted T cell fraction (not recorded which). The source of this sequence is a human donor who was either an allogeneic HSCT recipient or a stem cell or donor lymphocyte infusion donor (not recorded which). It is not recorded whose cells these are; they may come from a transplant donor. Here the chain combines TRBV12-3 or TRBV12-4 and TRBJ2-7; a tentative D match to TRBD1 spans 6 bases. The DNA is as follows: TGTGCCAGCAGTTTTTATCGGCCAGGGGCGGACGAGCAGTACTTC. This translates into CASSFYRPGADEQYF.